What follows is one T cell receptor (beta chain) and its context. The germline gives CDR1 SGHAT, CDR2 FQNNGV. The V gene lost 5 bases and the J gene lost 3 bases, with 14 bases spanning the gap. The CDR3 sequence is 15 residues long. Assay: immunoSEQ multiplex PCR; the TCRdb copy retains only in-frame clones and omits some. Found here are a few hundred thousand clones, around 95% of them singletons; the top ten hold approximately 0.02%. This record comes from a study of shared T cell receptors in the human thymus. This receptor was identified in a human donor. Sequenced input: thymocytes. V is TRBV11-2 and J is TRBJ2-4, with a tentative D call TRBD1 (8 bases). CDR3 residues: CASSANRGGKNIQYF. The CDR3 DNA follows: TGTGCCAGCAGCGCGAACAGGGGGGGCAAAAACATTCAGTACTTC.